The text below deals with one T cell receptor beta chain. Its antigen target is currently unknown. There are no base qualities to consult, and no much larger clone falls within one base. These data originate in a study of shared clonotypes between healthy human individuals (dated by TCRdb to the early 2020s). With regard to the full study: The cohort included a few men and a couple of women between 18 and 49 years of age. Each donor's leukapheresis produced roughly between roughly 0.9 and 8.9 billion PBMCs. To estimate repertoire size and how much clonotype sharing occurs between individuals, the study deeply sequenced the blood TCR repertoires of roughly 5 healthy adults. Libraries were prepared and TCR repertoires were sequenced by different laboratories using diverse techniques, in order to increase sequencing depth and limit assay-specific biases. For each donor, CD4 naive and CD4 memory were each run on three plates, CD8 naive on two plates, and CD8 memory on one plate. What the research found in general, with its limitations: Larger estimated clonotype richness was generally found for naive subsets than for memory subsets. Across several donors, approximately 5% of naive CD4, around 3.5% of naive CD8, 2% to 2.5% of memory CD4, and 0.3% to 0.45% of memory CD8 clonotypes were shared. Rarefaction of sorted-subset datasets indicated incomplete sequencing despite the large sequencing depth. Based on pairwise subsampling, the degree of clonotype sharing among donors was expected to be affected by sequencing depth. Because the study included only a small number of donors, the genetic and exposure-history diversity represented was limited. Sampling was limited to blood, and TCR repertoires in tissue likely differ from TCR repertoires in blood. Higher generation probabilities were observed for clonotypes shared by all four sorted-subset donors than for non-shared clonotypes.

The donors were healthy, HIV-negative adults with no recently reported acute infections or vaccinations. Only Caucasian adults living in Nashville, Tennessee, USA were represented among the donors. CD8 memory samples combined magnetically selected CD45RO+ cells with CCR7-negative CD45RA+ effector memory (TemRA) cells. Blood was obtained by leukapheresis, after which PBMCs were separated by Ficoll-Histopaque density gradient centrifugation and cryopreserved in liquid nitrogen vapor phase. Analytical flow cytometry was used to check the purity and quantity of each magnetically sorted T cell population. Genomic DNA was isolated from every sorted fraction and measured by UV absorbance on a Nanodrop 2000c. TCR CDR3 regions were amplified from genomic DNA by multiplex PCR using the deep immunoSEQ assay. Extracted genomic DNA from each cell subset was distributed evenly across all wells of several immunoSEQ 96-well plates, and each plate was treated as a replicate. For sorted subsets, each replicate PCR was loaded with around 200 ng genomic DNA, equivalent to 30,000 to 35,000 T cell genomes. Purified libraries were quantified with a Qubit 3.0 fluorometer, sized on a Bioanalyzer 2100, and re-quantified with the KAPA Library Quantification kit. Each immunoSEQ 96-well plate was sequenced on its own single-read 150-cycle Illumina NextSeq 550 flow cell. The paper's processing steps were these. Because only junctional sequences without quality scores were contained in the immunoSEQ output, filtering matching that applied to full-length reads could not be performed. Sequences were annotated with PyIR, a Python wrapper for IgBLAST v1.9, and V/J genes and CDR3 were assigned using IMGT germline references. Any read was removed if the V/J assignment was weak (E-value above 1e-6), the CDR3 was missing, or the read contained stop codons, out-of-frame junctions, or ambiguous translated residues. V3J clonotypes were defined as sequences sharing the same inferred V gene, J gene, and CDR3 amino acid sequence. The percentage overlap between two repertoires was calculated by dividing the number of shared unique clonotypes by the size of the smaller repertoire. Richness of each repertoire was evaluated using RTK rarefaction, the Chao1 estimator, and Recon v2.1 estimates of unobserved clonotypes. Generation probabilities were computed with OLGA for all TCRbeta clonotypes obtained by the gDNA method from a few donors. TCRdb obtained this table from immuneACCESS and retained in-frame rearrangements with V and J assigned. These tables miss some clones; where compared with another copy, unresolved V genes account for less than half of the shortfall, and the remainder is unexplained. The DNA was the basis for D and trimming; V, J and clone size are from that table. The sample table holds 85,000 to 100,000 clones, of which roughly two thirds were seen once. The ten largest clones represent about 45% of the sample.

The CDR3 runs 18 residues from the cysteine to the phenylalanine. Left in the record is the CDR3 DNA by itself, 54 bases read in frame from the first base. CDR1 is given as WSHSY and CDR2 as SAAADI, both from the germline V gene. Trimming removed 3 bases from V and 4 bases from J; the gene matches leave 8 bases unexplained. Sequencing input: memory CD8+ T cells sorted from blood. The sample's cell subset or site label, in plain terms: CD45RO+ cells pooled with CCR7-negative TemRA cells. This chain is built from TRBV10-2 and TRBJ2-1; the central 14 bases match TRBD2. This receptor was identified in a man aged 25-45 years in good health. The encoded CDR3 is CASSDPGLAGALYNEQFF. The DNA is as follows: TGCGCCAGCAGTGACCCGGGACTAGCGGGAGCCTTATACAATGAGCAGTTCTTC.